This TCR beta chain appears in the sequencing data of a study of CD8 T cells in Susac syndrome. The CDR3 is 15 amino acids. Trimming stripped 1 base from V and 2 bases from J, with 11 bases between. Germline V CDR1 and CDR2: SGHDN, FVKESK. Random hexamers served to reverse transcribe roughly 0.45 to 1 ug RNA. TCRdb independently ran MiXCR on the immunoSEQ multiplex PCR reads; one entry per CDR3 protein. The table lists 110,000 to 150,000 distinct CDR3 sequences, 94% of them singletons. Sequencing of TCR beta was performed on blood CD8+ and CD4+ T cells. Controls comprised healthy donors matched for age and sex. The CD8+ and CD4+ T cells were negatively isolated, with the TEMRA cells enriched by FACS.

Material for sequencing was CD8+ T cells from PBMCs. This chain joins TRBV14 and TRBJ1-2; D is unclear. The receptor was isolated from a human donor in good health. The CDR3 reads CASSQGVGRNYGYTF. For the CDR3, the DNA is TGTGCCAGCAGCCAAGGAGTCGGGCGAAACTATGGCTACACCTTC.